Following are 10 T cell receptor beta chains from one sample sequenced in a study of CD8+ T cells in alopecia areata. cDNA reverse transcribed from extracted RNA served as the sequencing template. Sequencing was performed with immunoSEQ multiplex PCR; in TCRdb, only in-frame clones are kept and a portion is missing. The sample yields about 150,000 clones, around 47% seen once. Specimen: CD4+ T cells sorted from blood. The source is a human donor with alopecia areata.

The V gene is TRBV5-1, the J gene TRBJ2-7; D not certain. Germline CDR1 is SGHRS and CDR2 is YFSETQ. Trimming pared 3 bases from V and 3 bases from J, leaving 4 bases between. The CDR3 has 11 amino acids. CDR3 nucleotides: TGCGCCAGCAGCTCATTCTACGAGCAGTACTTC. Amino acids: CASSSFYEQYF.

V usage is TRBV13 and J usage is TRBJ2-1, with D uncertain. V lost 3 bases and J lost 5, with 11 bases in between. The CDR3 consists of 14 residues. Germline-derived CDR1 and CDR2 are PRHDT and FYEKMQ (reference sequence). CDR3 loop: CASSLPGGNNEQFF. DNA for the CDR3: TGTGCCAGCAGCTTGCCCGGCGGAAACAATGAGCAGTTCTTC. Supplemented by reference TRBV13 and TRBJ2-1, the full variable domain reads AAGVIQSPRHLIKEKRETATLKCYPIPRHDTVYWYQQGPGQDPQFLISFYEKMQSDKGSIPDRFSAQQFSDYHSELNMSSLELGDSALYFCASSLPGGNNEQFFGPGTRLTVL.

The V and J genes are TRBV30 and TRBJ1-2; 7 bases line up with TRBD1. CDR3 length: 13 residues. The germline gives CDR1 GTSNPN, CDR2 SVGIG (reference sequence). J gave up 4 bases and V 1 base, and 3 bases lay outside the gene matches. The DNA of the CDR3 is TGTGCCTGGAGTGAAAGGGGGCTCTATGGCTACACCTTC. The encoded protein is CAWSERGLYGYTF.

This chain joins TRBV29-1 and TRBJ2-3; TRBD2 matches 15 bases. The CDR3 is 15 amino acids. Trimming cost V 7 bases and J 1 base; bases outside gene matches: 3. Germline CDR1 is SQVTM and CDR2 is ANQGSEA. CDR3 DNA sequence: TGCAGCGGGGGACTAGCGGGAGGTGGCACAGATACGCAGTATTTT. Translated, it gives CSGGLAGGGTDTQYF.

The chain employs TRBV29-1 and TRBJ2-2, with 10 bases identical to TRBD1. Germline CDR1 is SQVTM and CDR2 is ANQGSEA. The CDR3 has 18 residues. Trimming cost V 4 bases and J 1 base; bases outside gene matches: 12. DNA of the CDR3: TGCAGCGTTGTTCCGACAGGGGGCTTTATGGTGAACACCGGGGAGCTGTTTTTT. It codes for CSVVPTGGFMVNTGELFF.

Comments on this clone: Other nucleotide sequences in the sample specify the same CDR3. The chain links TRBV28 to TRBJ2-1, with D hard to call. This CDR3 comprises 12 residues. The germline gives CDR1 MDHEN, CDR2 SYDVKM. The V gene lost 6 bases and the J gene lost 4 bases, with 7 bases spanning the gap. In nucleotides, the CDR3 is TGTGCCAGCAGGACGGCGTACAATGAGCAGTTCTTC. This translates into CASRTAYNEQFF.

This clone occurred a few times. This chain connects TRBV19 to TRBJ1-2, with D tentatively TRBD1 (5 bases). V was trimmed by 3 bases and J by 6 bases, leaving 8 bases between them. The V gene's germline CDR1 is LNHDA and CDR2 SQIVND (reference sequence). CDR3 size: 12 residues. CDR3 DNA: TGTGCCAGTAGTATCGCAGGGAATGGCTACACCTTC. It translates to CASSIAGNGYTF.

The chain joins TRBV2 to TRBJ2-3; D is uncertain. Germline V lookup: CDR1 SNHLY, CDR2 FYNNEI. This CDR3 contains 14 residues. Between the trimmed V and J ends, which lost 9 bases and 1 base, there was a span of 14 bases. CDR3 sequence reads: CASAFALGTDTQYF. As DNA, the CDR3 is TGTGCCAGTGCGTTCGCGTTGGGCACAGATACGCAGTATTTT.

The chain joins TRBV2 to TRBJ2-7; weak D call: TRBD1 (6 bases). Trimming pared 5 bases from V and 0 bases from J, leaving 11 bases between. The CDR3 is 14 residues long. CDR1 SNHLY and CDR2 FYNNEI come from the germline V gene. CDR3 region: CASSRPQGSYEQYF. The CDR3 region has the DNA TGTGCCAGCAGTAGACCACAGGGCTCCTACGAGCAGTACTTC.

The J gene is TRBJ1-5, the V gene TRBV27; D uncertain. The germline CDR1 and CDR2 sequences are MNHEY and SMNVEV (reference sequence). The CDR3 sequence is 14 residues long. The germline V and J ends were trimmed by 5 bases and 6 bases, with 14 bases remaining between them. CDR3 DNA sequence: TGTGCCAGCAGTCACCTTGGAGGCAGTCAGCCCCAGCATTTT. Protein product: CASSHLGGSQPQHF.